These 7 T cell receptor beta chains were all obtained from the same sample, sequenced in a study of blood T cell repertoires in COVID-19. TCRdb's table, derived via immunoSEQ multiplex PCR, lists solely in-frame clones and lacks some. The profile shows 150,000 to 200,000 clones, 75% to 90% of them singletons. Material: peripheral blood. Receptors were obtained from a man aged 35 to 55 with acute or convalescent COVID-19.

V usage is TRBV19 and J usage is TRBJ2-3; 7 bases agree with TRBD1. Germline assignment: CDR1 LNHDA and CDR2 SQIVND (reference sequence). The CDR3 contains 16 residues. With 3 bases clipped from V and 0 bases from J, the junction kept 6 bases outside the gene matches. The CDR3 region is CASSIGTDRSTDTQYF. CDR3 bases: TGTGCCAGTAGTATTGGGACAGACCGTAGCACAGATACGCAGTATTTT.

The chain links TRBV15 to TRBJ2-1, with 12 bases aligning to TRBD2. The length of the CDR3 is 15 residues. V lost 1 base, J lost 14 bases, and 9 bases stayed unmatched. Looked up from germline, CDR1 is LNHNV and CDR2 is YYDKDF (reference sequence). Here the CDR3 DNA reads TGTGCCACCAGCAGAGGGGCTAGCGGGGGGGTGAGGAAGTTCTTC. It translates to CATSRGASGGVRKFF. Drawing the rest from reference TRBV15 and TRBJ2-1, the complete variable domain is DAMVIQNPRYQVTQFGKPVTLSCSQTLNHNVMYWYQQKSSQAPKLLFHYYDKDFNNEADTPDNFQSRRPNTSFCFLDIRSPGLGDTAMYLCATSRGASGGVRKFFGPGTRLTVL.

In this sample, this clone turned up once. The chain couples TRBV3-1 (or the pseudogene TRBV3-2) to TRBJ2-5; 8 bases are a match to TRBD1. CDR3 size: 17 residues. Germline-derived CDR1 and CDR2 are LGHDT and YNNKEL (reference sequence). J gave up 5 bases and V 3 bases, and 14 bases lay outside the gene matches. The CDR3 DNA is TGTGCCAGCAGCCAGCGAATCGGACAGGGAGATTGGGAGACCCAGTACTTC. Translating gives CASSQRIGQGDWETQYF.

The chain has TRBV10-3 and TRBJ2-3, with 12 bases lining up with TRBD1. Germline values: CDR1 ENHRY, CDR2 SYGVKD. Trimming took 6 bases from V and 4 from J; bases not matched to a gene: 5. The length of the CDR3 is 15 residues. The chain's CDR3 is CAIRKGQGASDTQYF. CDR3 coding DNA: TGTGCCATCAGGAAGGGACAGGGGGCATCAGATACGCAGTATTTT.

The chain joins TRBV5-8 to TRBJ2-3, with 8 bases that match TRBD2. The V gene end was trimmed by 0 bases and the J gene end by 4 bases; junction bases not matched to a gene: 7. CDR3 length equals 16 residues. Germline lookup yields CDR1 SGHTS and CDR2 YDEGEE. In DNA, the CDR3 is TGTGCCAGCAGCTTGGACTTCCGGGGGGGCCCAGATACGCAGTATTTT. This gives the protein CASSLDFRGGPDTQYF.

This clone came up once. This CDR3 reads CASSYPNRGQIEQYF. CDR3 DNA: TGTGCCAGCAGTTACCCGAACAGGGGGCAGATCGAGCAGTACTTC. The gene calls are TRBV6-5 and TRBJ2-7; 9 positions agree with TRBD1. In germline, CDR1 is MNHEY, CDR2 SVGAGI. The CDR3 is 15 amino acids. The trim removed 2 bases at V and 6 bases at J, leaving 8 bases unmatched.

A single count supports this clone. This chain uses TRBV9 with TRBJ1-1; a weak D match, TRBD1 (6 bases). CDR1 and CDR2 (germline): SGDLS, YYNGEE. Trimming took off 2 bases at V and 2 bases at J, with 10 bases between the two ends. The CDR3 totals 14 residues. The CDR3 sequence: CASSVTGKNTEAFF. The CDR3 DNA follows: TGTGCCAGCAGCGTTACAGGGAAAAACACTGAAGCTTTCTTT.